Reported below is one T cell receptor beta chain. Its antigen is still unknown. PCR primers comprised 60 Vbeta and 13 Jbeta primers. The repertoire was sequenced with immunoSEQ multiplex PCR; TCRdb's copy has only in-frame clones and lacks some. The sample lists 100,000 to 150,000 clones, around 73% seen once, with roughly 1.5% in the top ten. The entry originates in a study of cytomegalovirus exposure and HLA in healthy donors. Study-level points and caveats: The authors listed around 150 TCR beta chains as cytomegalovirus-associated.

From germline, CDR1 is MNHNS and CDR2 SASEGT. This CDR3 has 15 residues. Trimming removed 5 bases from V and 5 bases from J; junction bases left unmatched: 7. The clonotype was recovered from a female donor in good health and CMV-seronegative. The V call is TRBV6-1, the J call TRBJ2-5; 11 nucleotides match TRBD1. The sample comprised PBMCs. In DNA form, the CDR3 reads TGTGCCAGCAGTCCCCGGGACAGGGGGTTGGAGACCCAGTACTTC. It translates to CASSPRDRGLETQYF.